This T cell receptor (beta chain) was retrieved from a study of blood T cell repertoires in COVID-19. Method: immunoSEQ multiplex PCR; TCRdb's copy keeps in-frame clones and lacks some. The sample comprises 200,000 to 250,000 clones, around four fifths of which are singletons, and roughly 5% rests with the top ten. The CDR3 consists of 13 residues. The J segment lost 9 bases and the V segment lost 2 bases, leaving 6 bases of the junction unmatched. Germline values: CDR1 MNHNS, CDR2 SASEGT. The chain uses TRBV6-1 and TRBJ2-7; 8 bases match TRBD1. The specimen was peripheral blood. This clonotype was obtained from an older woman who had recovered from COVID-19. CDR3 loop: CASSEPGGARQYF. As DNA, the CDR3 is TGTGCCAGCAGTGAACCAGGGGGCGCAAGGCAGTACTTC.